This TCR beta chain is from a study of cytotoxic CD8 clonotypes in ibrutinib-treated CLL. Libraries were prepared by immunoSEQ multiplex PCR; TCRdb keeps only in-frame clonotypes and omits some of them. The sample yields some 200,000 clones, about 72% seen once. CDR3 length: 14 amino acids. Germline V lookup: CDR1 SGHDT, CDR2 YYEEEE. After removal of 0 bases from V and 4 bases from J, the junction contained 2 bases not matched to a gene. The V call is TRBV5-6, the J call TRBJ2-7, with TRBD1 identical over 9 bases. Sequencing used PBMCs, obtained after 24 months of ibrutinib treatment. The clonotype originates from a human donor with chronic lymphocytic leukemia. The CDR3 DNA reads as TGTGCCAGCAGCTTGGGAGGACAGGGGTACGAGCAGTACTTC. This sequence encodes CASSLGGQGYEQYF.